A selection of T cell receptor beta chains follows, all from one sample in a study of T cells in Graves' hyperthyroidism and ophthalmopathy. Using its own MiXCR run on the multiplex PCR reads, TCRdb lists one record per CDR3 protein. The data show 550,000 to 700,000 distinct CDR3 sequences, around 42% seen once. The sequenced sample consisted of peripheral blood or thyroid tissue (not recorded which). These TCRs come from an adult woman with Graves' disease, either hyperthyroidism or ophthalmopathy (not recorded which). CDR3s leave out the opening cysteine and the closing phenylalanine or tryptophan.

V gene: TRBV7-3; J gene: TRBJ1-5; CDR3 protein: ASSFQGAAQPQH
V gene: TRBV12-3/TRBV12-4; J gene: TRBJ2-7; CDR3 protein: ASSLGGYLRSYEQY
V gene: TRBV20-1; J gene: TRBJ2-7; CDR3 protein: SAQGLAGGPWSSYEQY
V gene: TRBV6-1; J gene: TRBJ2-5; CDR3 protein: ASSEADDRVGETQY
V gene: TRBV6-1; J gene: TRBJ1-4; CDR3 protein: ASSEARQGEIYEKLF
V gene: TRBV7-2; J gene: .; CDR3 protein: ASSRGLAGYNEQF
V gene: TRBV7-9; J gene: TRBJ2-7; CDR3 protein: ASSRRDRIYEQY
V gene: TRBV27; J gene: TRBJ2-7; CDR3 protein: ASSLLGGNYEQY
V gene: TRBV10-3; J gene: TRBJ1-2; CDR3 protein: ASNRDRDYYGYT
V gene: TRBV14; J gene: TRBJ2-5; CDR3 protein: ASSQLPGLAGRETQY
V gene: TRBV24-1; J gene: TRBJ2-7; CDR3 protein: ATSDSGPISYEQY
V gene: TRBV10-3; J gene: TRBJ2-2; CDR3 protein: AISEGQGAPNTGELF
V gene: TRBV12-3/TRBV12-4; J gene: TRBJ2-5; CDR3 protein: ASSLLQQPQETQY
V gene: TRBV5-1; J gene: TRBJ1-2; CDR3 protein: ASSPGQGKYLGYT
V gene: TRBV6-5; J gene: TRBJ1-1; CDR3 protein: ASSYSRQVTEAF
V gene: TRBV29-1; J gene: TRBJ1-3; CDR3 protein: SVVNPGVNTIY
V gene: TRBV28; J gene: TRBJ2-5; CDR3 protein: ATRTAGGQETQY
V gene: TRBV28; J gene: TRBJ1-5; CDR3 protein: AGRRQGLQPQH
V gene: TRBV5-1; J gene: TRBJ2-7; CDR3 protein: ASSLFAGAREQY
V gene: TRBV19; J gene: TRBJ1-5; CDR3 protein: ARAEGQPQH
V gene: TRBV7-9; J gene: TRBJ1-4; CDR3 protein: ASSFTREVGEKLF
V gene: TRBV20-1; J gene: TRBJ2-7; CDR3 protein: SARTGGEYEQY
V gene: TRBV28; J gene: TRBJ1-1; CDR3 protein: ASSPIGRRNTEAF
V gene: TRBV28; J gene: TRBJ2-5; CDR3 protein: ASRMVNMETQY